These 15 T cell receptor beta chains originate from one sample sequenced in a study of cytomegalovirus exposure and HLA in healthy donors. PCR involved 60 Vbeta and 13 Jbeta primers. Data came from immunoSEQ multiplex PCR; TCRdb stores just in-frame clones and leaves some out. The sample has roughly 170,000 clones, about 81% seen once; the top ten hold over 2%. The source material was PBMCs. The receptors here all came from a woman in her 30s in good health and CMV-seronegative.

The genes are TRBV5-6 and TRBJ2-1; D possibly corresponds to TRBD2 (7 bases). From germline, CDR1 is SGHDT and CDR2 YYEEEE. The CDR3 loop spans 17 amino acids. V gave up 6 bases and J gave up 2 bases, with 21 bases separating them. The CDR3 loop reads CASIKGGSAPPYNEQFF. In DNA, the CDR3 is TGTGCCAGCATCAAGGGGGGGTCGGCGCCCCCCTACAATGAGCAGTTCTTC.

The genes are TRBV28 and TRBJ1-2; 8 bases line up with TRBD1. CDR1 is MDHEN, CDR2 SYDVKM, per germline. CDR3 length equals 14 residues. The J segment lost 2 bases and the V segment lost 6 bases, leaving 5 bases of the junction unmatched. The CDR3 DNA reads TGTGCCAGCAGCATAAGACAGGGGAACTATGGCTACACCTTC. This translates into CASSIRQGNYGYTF.

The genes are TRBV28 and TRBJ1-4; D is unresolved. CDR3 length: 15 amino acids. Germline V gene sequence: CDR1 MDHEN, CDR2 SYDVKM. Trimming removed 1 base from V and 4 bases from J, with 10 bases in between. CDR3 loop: CASSLSLRSNEKLFF. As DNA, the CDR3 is TGTGCCAGCAGTTTATCCCTCCGTAGTAATGAAAAACTGTTTTTT.

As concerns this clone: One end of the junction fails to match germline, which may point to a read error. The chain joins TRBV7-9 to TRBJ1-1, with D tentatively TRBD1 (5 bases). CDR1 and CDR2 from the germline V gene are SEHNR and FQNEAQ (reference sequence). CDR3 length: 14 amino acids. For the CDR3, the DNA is TGTTCCAGCAGCTTAACGGGGGGGAACACTGAAGCTTTCTTT. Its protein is CSSSLTGGNTEAFF. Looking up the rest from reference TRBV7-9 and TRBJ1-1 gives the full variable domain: DTGVSQNPRHKITKRGQNVTFRCDPISEHNRLYWYRQTLGQGPEFLTYFQNEAQLEKSRLLSDRFSAERPKGSFSTLEIQRTEQGDSAMYLCSSSLTGGNTEAFFGQGTRLTVV.

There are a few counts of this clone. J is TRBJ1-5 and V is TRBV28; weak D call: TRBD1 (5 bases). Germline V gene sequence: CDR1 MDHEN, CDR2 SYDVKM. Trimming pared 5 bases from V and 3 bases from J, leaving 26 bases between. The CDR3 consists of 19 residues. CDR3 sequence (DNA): TGTGCCAGCAGTCCGTCAACTTTGGGAACAGGCCGGTTCAATCAGCCCCAGCATTTT. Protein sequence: CASSPSTLGTGRFNQPQHF.

CDR3 DNA: TGTGCCAGCAGCCCAACAACTAGGGCCCCCTACGAGCAGTACTTC. Amino acids: CASSPTTRAPYEQYF. The rearrangement joins TRBV9 to TRBJ2-7; the D gene is possibly TRBD2 (5 bases). The CDR3 totals 15 residues. The V end lost 4 bases, the J end lost 2 bases, and 16 bases lay between the germline ends. Per germline, CDR1 SGDLS and CDR2 YYNGEE.

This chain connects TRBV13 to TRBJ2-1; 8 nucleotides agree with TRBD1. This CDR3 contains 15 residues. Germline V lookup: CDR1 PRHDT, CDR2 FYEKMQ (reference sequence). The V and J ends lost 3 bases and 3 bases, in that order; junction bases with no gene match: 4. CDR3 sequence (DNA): TGTGCCAGCAGCTTCCGGGACAGGAACTACAATGAGCAGTTCTTC. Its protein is CASSFRDRNYNEQFF.

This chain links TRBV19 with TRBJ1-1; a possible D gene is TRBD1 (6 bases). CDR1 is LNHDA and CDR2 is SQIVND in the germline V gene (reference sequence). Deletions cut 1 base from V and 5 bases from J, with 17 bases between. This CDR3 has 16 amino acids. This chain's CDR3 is CASSIGRLGGGTEAFF. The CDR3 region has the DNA TGTGCCAGTAGTATAGGTCGGCTAGGGGGGGGGACTGAAGCTTTCTTT.

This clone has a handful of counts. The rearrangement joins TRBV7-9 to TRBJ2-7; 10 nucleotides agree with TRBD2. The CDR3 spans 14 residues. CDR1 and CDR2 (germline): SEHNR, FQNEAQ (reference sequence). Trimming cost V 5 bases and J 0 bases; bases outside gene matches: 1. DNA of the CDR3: TGTGCCAGCAGCCCTAGCGGGAGCTCCTACGAGCAGTACTTC. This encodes CASSPSGSSYEQYF.

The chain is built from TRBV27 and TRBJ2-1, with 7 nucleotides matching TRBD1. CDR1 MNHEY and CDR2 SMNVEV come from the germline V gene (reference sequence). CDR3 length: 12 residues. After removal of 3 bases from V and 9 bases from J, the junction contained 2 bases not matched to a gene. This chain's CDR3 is CASSFTGVEQFF. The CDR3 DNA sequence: TGTGCCAGCAGTTTCACAGGGGTTGAGCAGTTCTTC.

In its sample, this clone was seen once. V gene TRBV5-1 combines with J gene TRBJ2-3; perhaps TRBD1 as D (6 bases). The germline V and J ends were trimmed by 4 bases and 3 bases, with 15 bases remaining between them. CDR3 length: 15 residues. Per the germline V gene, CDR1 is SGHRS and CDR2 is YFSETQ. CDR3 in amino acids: CASSPVAGETDTQYF. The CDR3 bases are TGCGCCAGCAGCCCGGTCGCAGGGGAGACAGATACGCAGTATTTT.

CDR3 DNA sequence: TGTGCCAGCAGTTCCAAAAGAGTCGACTACGAGCAGTACTTC. Its protein product is CASSSKRVDYEQYF. This chain links TRBV27 with TRBJ2-7, with D uncertain. CDR1 MNHEY and CDR2 SMNVEV come from the germline V gene (reference sequence). CDR3 length: 14 amino acids. With 4 bases removed from V and 3 bases from J, the gap between germline ends came to 13 bases.

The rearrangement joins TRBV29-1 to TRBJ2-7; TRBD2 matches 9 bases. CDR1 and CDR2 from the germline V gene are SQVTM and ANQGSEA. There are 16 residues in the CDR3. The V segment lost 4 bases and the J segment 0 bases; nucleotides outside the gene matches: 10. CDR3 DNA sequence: TGCAGCGTTGGCGGCGGCCTAGCGGGGAGCTCCTACGAGCAGTACTTC. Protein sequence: CSVGGGLAGSSYEQYF.

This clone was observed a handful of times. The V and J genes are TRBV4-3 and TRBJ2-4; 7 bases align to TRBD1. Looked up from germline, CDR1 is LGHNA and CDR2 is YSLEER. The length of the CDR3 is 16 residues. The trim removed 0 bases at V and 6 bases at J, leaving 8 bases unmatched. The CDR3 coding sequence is TGCGCCAGCAGCCAAGAGCTAGACAGGGTAATAAACATTCAGTACTTC. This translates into CASSQELDRVINIQYF.

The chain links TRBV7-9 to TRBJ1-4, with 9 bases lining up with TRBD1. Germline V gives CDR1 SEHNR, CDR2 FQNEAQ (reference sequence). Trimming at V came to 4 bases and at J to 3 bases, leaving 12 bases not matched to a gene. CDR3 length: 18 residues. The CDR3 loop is CASSSGSRRQGANEKLFF. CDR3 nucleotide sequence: TGTGCCAGCAGCTCCGGATCCCGAAGACAGGGGGCTAATGAAAAACTGTTTTTT.